This paragraph covers one TCR beta chain sequence. This clonotype was observed a few times. Its antigen is still unknown. No base qualities exist here, and no much larger clone lies one base off it. This sample is part of a study of T-cell reconstitution after alpha-beta-depleted transplantation in children (dated by TCRdb to the mid-2010s). Background for the entire study: T-cell immune reconstitution after TCRalphabeta/CD19-depleted allogeneic hematopoietic cell transplantation in children was quantitatively tracked in the study by means of TCR repertoire profiling.

The library was obtained by PCR. The listed sequencing device is Illumina HiSeq 2500. Molecular barcoding was employed in the preparation of TCR libraries, with unique molecular identifiers being used to normalize TCRbeta repertoire quantification. TCRdb itself trimmed the public reads at Q25 with fastp, ran MiXCR and retained productive beta chains. When rows share a CDR3 protein, they turn into one entry using the most common DNA and genes. For this sample there are about 690,000 distinct CDR3 sequences; around 16% appear just once. The ten largest clonotypes hold 1.1% of the sample. The V end loses 4 bases and the J end loses 6 bases, and a stretch of 22 bases separates them. Counted from cysteine to phenylalanine, this CDR3 has 17 amino acids. The DNA shown is the 51-base CDR3, in frame from base 1. The CDR1 and CDR2 encoded by the germline V gene are MDHEN and SYDVKM.

The source is a human donor who donated a stem cell graft to a child with acute myeloid leukemia. The chain is encoded by TRBV28 joined to TRBJ1-5; confidence is insufficient to name the D gene. Here the sequenced sample was PBMCs from the stem cell graft donor, taken from the stem cell graft. The CDR3 region reads CASSSRPSTSATQPQHF. The DNA is TGTGCCAGCAGTTCCCGACCTTCCACCTCGGCGACTCAGCCCCAGCATTTT. With all but the CDR3 taken from the reference TRBV28 and TRBJ1-5 genes, the full variable domain is: DVKVTQSSRYLVKRTGEKVFLECVQDMDHENMFWYRQDPGLGLRLIYFSYDVKMKEKGDIPEGYSVSREKKERFSLILESASTNQTSMYLCASSSRPSTSATQPQHFGDGTRLSIL.